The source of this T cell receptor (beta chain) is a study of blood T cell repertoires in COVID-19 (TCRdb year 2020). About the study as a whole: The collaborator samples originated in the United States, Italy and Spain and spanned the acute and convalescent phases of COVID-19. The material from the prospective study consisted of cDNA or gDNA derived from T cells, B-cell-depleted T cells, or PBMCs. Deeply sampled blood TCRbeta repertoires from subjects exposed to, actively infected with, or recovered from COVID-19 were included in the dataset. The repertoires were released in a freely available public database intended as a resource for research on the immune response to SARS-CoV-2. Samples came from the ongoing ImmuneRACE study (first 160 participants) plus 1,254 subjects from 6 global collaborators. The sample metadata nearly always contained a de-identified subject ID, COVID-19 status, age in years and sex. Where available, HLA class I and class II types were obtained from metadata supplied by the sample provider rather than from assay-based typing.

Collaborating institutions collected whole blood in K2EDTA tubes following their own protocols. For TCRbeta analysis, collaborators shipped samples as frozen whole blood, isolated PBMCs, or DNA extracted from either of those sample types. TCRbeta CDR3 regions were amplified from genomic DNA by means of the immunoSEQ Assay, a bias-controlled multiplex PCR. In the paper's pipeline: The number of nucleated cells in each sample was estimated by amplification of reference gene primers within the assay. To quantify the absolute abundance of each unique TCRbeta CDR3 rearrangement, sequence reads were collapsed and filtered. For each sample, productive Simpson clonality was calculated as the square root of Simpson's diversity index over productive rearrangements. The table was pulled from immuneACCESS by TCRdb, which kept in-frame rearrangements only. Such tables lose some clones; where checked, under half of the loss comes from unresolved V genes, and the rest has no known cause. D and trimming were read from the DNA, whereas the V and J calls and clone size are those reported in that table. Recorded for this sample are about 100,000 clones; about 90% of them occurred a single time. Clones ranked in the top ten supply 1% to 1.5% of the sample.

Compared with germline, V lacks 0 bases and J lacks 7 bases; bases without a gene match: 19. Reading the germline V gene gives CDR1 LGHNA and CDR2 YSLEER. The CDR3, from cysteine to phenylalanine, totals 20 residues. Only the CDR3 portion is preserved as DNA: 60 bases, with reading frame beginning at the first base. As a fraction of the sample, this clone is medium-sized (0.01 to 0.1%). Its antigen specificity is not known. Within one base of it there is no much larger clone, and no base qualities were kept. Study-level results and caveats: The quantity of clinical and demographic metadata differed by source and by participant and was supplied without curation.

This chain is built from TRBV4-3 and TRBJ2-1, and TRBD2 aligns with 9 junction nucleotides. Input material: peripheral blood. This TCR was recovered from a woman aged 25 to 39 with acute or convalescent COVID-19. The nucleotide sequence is TGCGCCAGCAGCCAAGACAGTCCAGCGGGAGGTCTGCTTGTAAGGAATGAGCAGTTCTTC. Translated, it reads CASSQDSPAGGLLVRNEQFF.